These 29 T cell receptor beta chains were all obtained from the same sample, sequenced in a study of OX40 agonist ivuxolimab in advanced cancers. Profiled with immunoSEQ multiplex PCR; TCRdb holds only in-frame clones, not every one. The repertoire holds 15,000 to 20,000 clones, with around 81% as singletons. This specimen was CD4+ or CD8+ T cells sorted from blood, taken in a trial of the OX40 agonist ivuxolimab. These receptors were obtained from an adult with an advanced solid tumor such as melanoma, head and neck, liver or kidney cancer.

This chain connects TRBV15 to TRBJ1-2; perhaps TRBD1 as D (6 bases). CDR1 is LNHNV and CDR2 is YYDKDF in the germline V gene (reference sequence). The CDR3 has 16 amino acids. V lost 5 bases and J lost 5, with 21 bases in between. DNA of the CDR3: TGTGCCACCAGCTTGGAGGGGCCGGGGGGCCTTTATGGCTACACCTTC. It specifies CATSLEGPGGLYGYTF. Looking up the rest from reference TRBV15 and TRBJ1-2 gives the full variable domain: DAMVIQNPRYQVTQFGKPVTLSCSQTLNHNVMYWYQQKSSQAPKLLFHYYDKDFNNEADTPDNFQSRRPNTSFCFLDIRSPGLGDTAMYLCATSLEGPGGLYGYTFGSGTRLTVV.

In its sample, this clone was seen once. The chain links TRBV10-2 to TRBJ2-1; D not resolved. The CDR3 extends over 13 amino acids. Trimming cost V 5 bases and J 5 bases, with 10 bases left between them. The V gene's germline CDR1 is WSHSY and CDR2 SAAADI. The CDR3 DNA follows: TGCGCCAGCAGTCGACCAGGAGACAATGAGCAGTTCTTC. It specifies CASSRPGDNEQFF.

The chain uses TRBV28 and TRBJ1-2, with D tentatively TRBD1 (6 bases). V was pared by 6 bases and J by 4 bases, with 15 bases between. Germline CDR1 and CDR2: MDHEN and SYDVKM. The CDR3 spans 14 residues. The CDR3 reads CASRESGGAYGYTF. The CDR3 DNA reads TGTGCCAGCAGGGAATCGGGGGGGGCCTATGGCTACACCTTC.

The V and J genes are TRBV2 and TRBJ1-5; D not certain. This CDR3 contains 15 residues. Germline-derived CDR1 and CDR2 are SNHLY and FYNNEI. Deletions cut 6 bases from V and 1 base from J, with 13 bases between. CDR3 nucleotides: TGTGCCAGCAGAAGGGCTGACGGGAGCAATCAGCCCCAGCATTTT. Translated, it gives CASRRADGSNQPQHF.

V gene TRBV2 combines with J gene TRBJ2-4; D is ambiguous. The CDR3 is made up of 12 amino acids. From germline, CDR1 is SNHLY and CDR2 FYNNEI. V was cut by 6 bases and J by 5 bases, with 8 bases left in between. CDR3 coding DNA: TGTGCCAGCAGGGGCACTCAAAACATTCAGTACTTC. It specifies CASRGTQNIQYF.

The chain has TRBV2 and TRBJ2-3; D not resolved. V dropped 7 bases and J dropped 3 bases, with 8 bases sitting between them. Germline V gene data show CDR1 as SNHLY and CDR2 as FYNNEI. CDR3 length: 12 residues. CDR3 nucleotides: TGTGCCAGCAAATACGGAACAGATACGCAGTATTTT. Its translation is CASKYGTDTQYF.

This chain joins TRBV18 and TRBJ2-5; D is perhaps TRBD1 (8 bases). The DNA end favors TRBJ2-7, so the J call may be wrong. The germline gives CDR1 KGHSH, CDR2 LQKENI. CDR3 size: 16 residues. CDR3 protein: CASSPRTGRGSYEQYF. DNA for the CDR3: TGTGCCAGCTCACCACGGACAGGGCGCGGGAGCTACGAGCAGTACTTC.

The chain carries TRBV19 and TRBJ1-5, with D unclear. In germline, CDR1 is LNHDA, CDR2 SQIVND (reference sequence). V gave up 5 bases and J gave up 3 bases, with 11 bases separating them. The CDR3 extends over 14 amino acids. The CDR3 region is CASSPRGFNQPQHF. The CDR3, as DNA: TGTGCCAGTAGTCCTCGAGGGTTCAATCAGCCCCAGCATTTT.

The rearrangement joins TRBV6-1 to TRBJ2-5; possible D gene TRBD1, 5 bases. The J call is uncertain, as TRBJ2-7 better fits the DNA end. The germline gives CDR1 MNHNS, CDR2 SASEGT. The CDR3 covers 14 residues. The CDR3 DNA is TGTGCCAGCAGTGAGGACAATTGGAGCTACGAGCAGTACTTC. Protein sequence: CASSEDNWSYEQYF.

As for this clone: The same CDR3 is also encoded by other DNA sequences in this sample. The chain employs TRBV28 and TRBJ2-7, with D hard to call. CDR3 length: 12 amino acids. Trimming took 6 bases from V and 0 from J, leaving 6 bases between them. Germline V gene sequence: CDR1 MDHEN, CDR2 SYDVKM. The CDR3 bases are TGTGCCAGCAGCTCGAGCTCCTACGAGCAGTACTTC. It specifies CASSSSSYEQYF. The full variable domain, with the rest looked up from reference TRBV28 and TRBJ2-7, is DVKVTQSSRYLVKRTGEKVFLECVQDMDHENMFWYRQDPGLGLRLIYFSYDVKMKEKGDIPEGYSVSREKKERFSLILESASTNQTSMYLCASSSSSYEQYFGPGTRLTVT.

This chain uses TRBV6-5 with TRBJ2-2; TRBD2 aligns across 11 bases. With V trimmed by 6 bases and J by 1 base, 1 base remained unmatched. CDR1 is MNHEY, CDR2 SVGAGI, per germline. CDR3 size: 15 residues. CDR3 bases: TGTGCCAGCAGCCTAGCGGGAGGGAACACCGGGGAGCTGTTTTTT. Protein sequence: CASSLAGGNTGELFF.

In this sample, this clone turned up once. CDR3 nucleotide sequence: TGCAGCGGGCGGGGCAGGGTTCGGGGCACAGATACGCAGTATTTT. Translation gives CSGRGRVRGTDTQYF. The genes are TRBV29-1 and TRBJ2-3, with TRBD2 as a possible D gene (6 bases). The CDR3 extends over 15 amino acids. Germline V gene sequence: CDR1 SQVTM, CDR2 ANQGSEA. V lost 7 bases to trimming and J lost 1 base, with 18 bases between them.

This chain links TRBV9 with TRBJ1-4, with no clear D. The germline gives CDR1 SGDLS, CDR2 YYNGEE. V lost 4 bases and J 3 bases, leaving 16 bases between the germline ends. This CDR3 region has 16 residues. The CDR3 loop reads CASSPGDTLANEKLFF. The CDR3 DNA sequence: TGTGCCAGCAGCCCTGGAGACACTTTAGCTAATGAAAAACTGTTTTTT.

The rearrangement joins TRBV19 to TRBJ2-7; the match to TRBD2 covers 9 bases. The V segment lost 3 bases and the J segment 5 bases; nucleotides outside the gene matches: 8. The germline V gene has CDR1 LNHDA and CDR2 SQIVND (reference sequence). CDR3 length: 15 amino acids. CDR3 DNA: TGTGCCAGTAGTATTATTCCAGCGGGAGGCCACGAGCAGTACTTC. This encodes CASSIIPAGGHEQYF.

This clone is a singleton in its sample. The CDR3 DNA follows: TGCGCCAGCAGCTTGAACCTAGGAACAGATACGCAGTATTTT. It codes for CASSLNLGTDTQYF. The chain has TRBV5-1 and TRBJ2-3; D call uncertain. Trimming took off 1 base at V and 3 bases at J, with 9 bases between the two ends. Germline CDR1 is SGHRS and CDR2 is YFSETQ. CDR3 length: 14 amino acids.

The rearrangement joins TRBV11-2 to TRBJ2-7; the D gene is possibly TRBD1 (6 bases). V gave up 4 bases and J gave up 7 bases, with 11 bases separating them. CDR1 is SGHAT and CDR2 is FQNNGV in the germline V gene. The CDR3 extends over 12 amino acids. CDR3 DNA: TGTGCCAGCAGCTCCCAGGGGCAAGAGCAGTACTTC. As protein: CASSSQGQEQYF.

V usage is TRBV28 and J usage is TRBJ1-2, with D tentatively TRBD1 (5 bases). V lost 9 bases and J 7 bases, leaving 18 bases between the germline ends. This CDR3 has 13 amino acids. Germline V gene sequence: CDR1 MDHEN, CDR2 SYDVKM. The chain's CDR3 is CASYSTGQSGYTF. DNA for the CDR3: TGTGCCAGTTACAGCACGGGGCAGAGTGGCTACACCTTC.

The chain carries TRBV27 and TRBJ2-3, with D perhaps matching TRBD2 (5 bases). The CDR3 runs to 13 residues. Germline CDR1 MNHEY, CDR2 SMNVEV (reference sequence). The ends were cut back, 6 bases at V and 5 bases at J, with 12 bases in the middle. In DNA form, the CDR3 reads TGTGCCAGCAGCGGGTACCGGGGAGATACGCAGTATTTT. It encodes CASSGYRGDTQYF.

This clone has only a few counts. The J gene is TRBJ2-1, the V gene TRBV11-2, with TRBD2 matching 13 bases. Per the germline V gene, CDR1 is SGHAT and CDR2 is FQNNGV. This CDR3 is built from 16 residues. The junction had 8 bases not matched to a gene; V was cut back by 5 bases and J by 7 bases. The CDR3 sequence is CASSQRLAGGQNEQFF. CDR3 bases: TGTGCCAGCAGCCAACGACTAGCGGGAGGACAAAATGAGCAGTTCTTC.

CDR3 sequence (DNA): TGCGCCAGCAGCTTGGTGAAGGGGGCCGGGGCCAACGTCCTGACTTTC. The encoded protein is CASSLVKGAGANVLTF. The chain uses TRBV5-1 and TRBJ2-6, with 7 nucleotides matching TRBD1. Germline lookup yields CDR1 SGHRS and CDR2 YFSETQ. The ends lost 0 bases at V and 4 bases at J; junction bases unmatched: 4. There are 16 residues in the CDR3.

The V and J genes are TRBV29-1 and TRBJ2-3; maybe TRBD1 (6 bases). The V and J ends lost 2 bases and 0 bases respectively, with 15 bases between them. The germline V gene has CDR1 SQVTM and CDR2 ANQGSEA. The CDR3 length is 16 residues. Here the CDR3 DNA reads TGCAGCGTTGAAAGGGCGAACAGGGCTAGCACAGATACGCAGTATTTT. Translation: CSVERANRASTDTQYF.

The chain employs TRBV5-5 and TRBJ1-2; D gene uncertain. Per the germline V gene, CDR1 is SGHKS and CDR2 is YYEKEE (reference sequence). Trimming removed 4 bases at V and 3 bases at J, with 7 bases between. This CDR3 is built from 12 residues. CDR3 amino acids: CASSVEDYGYTF. CDR3 nucleotides: TGTGCCAGCAGCGTGGAGGACTATGGCTACACCTTC.

The chain employs TRBV7-2 and TRBJ2-7; 8 nucleotides line up with TRBD1. Germline V gene lookup returns CDR1 SGHTA and CDR2 FQGNSA. V gave up 5 bases and J gave up 6 bases; unmatched junction bases: 9. There are 14 residues in the CDR3. The DNA of the CDR3 is TGTGCCAGCAGCGCCGGACAGGGTCCCTTCGAGCAGTACTTC. The encoded protein is CASSAGQGPFEQYF.

This chain links TRBV29-1 with TRBJ1-1, with D unresolved. V lost 7 bases and J lost 7, with 19 bases in between. CDR1 is SQVTM, CDR2 ANQGSEA, per germline. The CDR3 is 13 amino acids. In DNA form, the CDR3 reads TGCAGCGAAAGCGCCGGGATCGGGTTTGAAGCTTTCTTT. This sequence encodes CSESAGIGFEAFF.

The rearrangement joins TRBV7-2 to TRBJ2-6; weak D call: TRBD2 (5 bases). Germline V gene sequence: CDR1 SGHTA, CDR2 FQGNSA. The CDR3 length is 16 residues. V shed 5 bases and J shed 1 base, with 12 bases lying between them. The CDR3 reads CASSQRAGSGANVLTF. DNA of the CDR3: TGTGCCAGCAGCCAAAGGGCGGGTTCTGGGGCCAACGTCCTGACTTTC.

This chain uses TRBV28 with TRBJ1-2; the D is unclear. Germline V CDR1 and CDR2: MDHEN, SYDVKM. There are 15 residues in the CDR3. V was shortened by 4 bases and J by 7 bases, with 19 bases between the two germline ends. The CDR3: CASSSDQLQSSGYTF. In DNA form, the CDR3 reads TGTGCCAGCAGTTCAGACCAGCTCCAAAGTAGTGGCTACACCTTC.

Only one count was recorded for this clone. The rearrangement uses TRBV9 and TRBJ2-7; the match to TRBD2 covers 14 bases. Germline V lookup: CDR1 SGDLS, CDR2 YYNGEE. J was trimmed by 3 bases and V by 4 bases; bases with no gene match: 3. The CDR3 runs 15 residues. This CDR3 is CASSMGLAGDYEQYF. DNA for the CDR3: TGTGCCAGCAGCATGGGACTAGCGGGGGACTACGAGCAGTACTTC.

This clone appeared a single time. The chain combines TRBV10-1 with TRBJ2-1, with TRBD2 matching over 8 bases. The CDR3 runs 16 residues. Germline values: CDR1 WNHNN, CDR2 SYGVQD (reference sequence). Trimming removed 0 bases from V and 7 bases from J; junction bases left unmatched: 8. The CDR3 loop reads CASSESGSGRGNEQFF. The CDR3 coding sequence is TGCGCCAGCAGTGAGTCTGGGAGCGGGAGAGGGAATGAGCAGTTCTTC.

This clone was recorded a few times. J is TRBJ1-1 and V is TRBV2; 7 nucleotides align to TRBD1. CDR3 length: 12 amino acids. The V and J ends lost 6 bases and 6 bases, in that order; junction bases with no gene match: 4. The germline V gene encodes CDR1 SNHLY and CDR2 FYNNEI. CDR3 loop: CASRGDRAEAFF. As DNA, the CDR3 is TGTGCCAGCAGAGGGGACAGAGCTGAAGCTTTCTTT.